This T cell receptor (beta chain) derives from a study of response to subunit inactivated influenza vaccine. MiXCR, run by TCRdb on the RT-PCR reads, gives a single entry per CDR3 protein. The table shows about 780,000 distinct CDR3 sequences, with about 18% occurring only once. The CDR3 extends over 14 amino acids. In germline, CDR1 is SGHRS, CDR2 YFSETQ. Losses at the gene ends were 3 bases for V and 3 bases for J; bases not matched to a gene: 3. This clonotype was obtained from a man in his fifties or sixties who received an inactivated influenza vaccine. The sample was PBMCs from blood, taken roughly 5 days after vaccination. The V and J genes are TRBV5-1 and TRBJ2-7, with TRBD2 matching over 10 bases. In nucleotides, the CDR3 is TGCGCCAGCAGCTGGAGCGGGAGGGACTACGAGCAGTACTTC. It yields the protein CASSWSGRDYEQYF.